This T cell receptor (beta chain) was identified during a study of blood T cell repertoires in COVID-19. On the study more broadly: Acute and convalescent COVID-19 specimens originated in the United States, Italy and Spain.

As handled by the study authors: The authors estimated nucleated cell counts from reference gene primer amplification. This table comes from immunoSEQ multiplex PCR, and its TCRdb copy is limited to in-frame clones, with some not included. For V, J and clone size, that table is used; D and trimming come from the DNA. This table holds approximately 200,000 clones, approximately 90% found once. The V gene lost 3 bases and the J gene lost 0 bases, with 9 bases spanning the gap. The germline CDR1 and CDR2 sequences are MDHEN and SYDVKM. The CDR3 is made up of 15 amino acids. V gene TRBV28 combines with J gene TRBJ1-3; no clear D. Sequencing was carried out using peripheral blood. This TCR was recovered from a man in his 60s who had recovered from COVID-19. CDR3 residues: CASSFEGISGNTIYF. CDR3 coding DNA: TGTGCCAGCAGTTTCGAGGGAATCTCTGGAAACACCATATATTTT. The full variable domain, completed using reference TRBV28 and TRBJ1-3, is DVKVTQSSRYLVKRTGEKVFLECVQDMDHENMFWYRQDPGLGLRLIYFSYDVKMKEKGDIPEGYSVSREKKERFSLILESASTNQTSMYLCASSFEGISGNTIYFGEGSWLTVV.